This T cell receptor (beta chain) was identified in a study of T cell clonality in common variable immunodeficiency. The CDR3 is 15 amino acids. Trimming removed 1 base at V and 0 bases at J, with 10 bases between. The germline V gene encodes CDR1 LGHNA and CDR2 YNFKEQ. Study-level points and caveats: Fewer TCRbeta clones were shared among CVID subjects than controls. Common variable immunodeficiency TCR beta sequences reportedly had fewer deletions and N-nucleotide insertions.

Details on this clone: Its antigen is undetermined. The read ends 3 residues shy of where the CDR3 ends; the end is completed using the germline J gene.

CVID subjects were neither ill nor on immunomodulatory or immunosuppressive medication at sampling. Equal genomic DNA amounts from CVID and control samples were sequenced. Profiled with immunoSEQ multiplex PCR; TCRdb holds only in-frame clones, not every one. The repertoire table contains fewer than 20,000 clones. The J gene is TRBJ2-7, the V gene TRBV4-2; no firm D call. Sequencing used peripheral blood mononuclear cells. The origin of this receptor is a human donor with common variable immunodeficiency. The CDR3: CASSQARVASYEQYF. The CDR3 DNA, read in part, is TGTGCCAGCAGCCAAGCAAGGGTTGCCTCCTACGAG.